Listed below are T cell receptor beta chains from one sample, sequenced in a study of identical twins. TCRdb re-analysed the 5' RACE reads in MiXCR, keeping a single row per CDR3 protein. The profile shows roughly 190,000 distinct CDR3 sequences, approximately 16% of them singletons. The same data also went into a second study, on T cells expressing NK-cell markers.

Material: CD8+ T cells sorted from blood. The receptors were gathered from a woman aged 18-29 years in good health. The CDR3 runs from the conserved cysteine through the conserved F or W.

len | v_gene | CDR3aa
13 | TRBV5-6 | CASRTGSQETQYF
12 | TRBV27 | CASSSGRTEQYF
15 | TRBV7-2 | CASSSRTGKRNTIYF
14 | TRBV29-1 | CSVESRTDQETQYF
15 | TRBV6-1 | CASSARTVTNEKLFF
14 | TRBV7-9 | CASSPPQPADEQYF
13 | TRBV9 | CASSYGTYNEQFF
15 | TRBV5-1 | CASSPVGSGVFEQYF
15 | TRBV20-1 | CSARERIGTKNIQYF
11 | TRBV12-3/TRBV12-4 | CASKKNTEAFF
13 | TRBV10-2 | CASSEMLNNEQFF
15 | TRBV30 | CAWSVPGGSNYGYTF
15 | TRBV29-1 | CSVRPGAGNIYGYTF
14 | TRBV6-2/TRBV6-3 | CASSEPRGRREQYF
13 | TRBV7-9 | CASRGGPNQPQHF
14 | TRBV15 | CATSRPPLVDTQYF
14 | TRBV9 | CASSPQGGQETQYF
17 | TRBV2 | CASNNPDRVPMNTEAFF
17 | TRBV29-1 | CSSVGGGDRGLNTEAFF
15 | TRBV9 | CASSVEAGGDSPLHF
17 | TRBV6-5 | CASSYSLFSGENSPLHF
15 | TRBV5-5 | CASSLGELVFYGYTF
15 | TRBV5-6 | CASSFGTGGLGEQFF
15 | TRBV7-9 | CASSLEKNRAYEQYF
14 | TRBV12-3/TRBV12-4 | CASSSGQGVYEQYF
17 | TRBV7-9 | CASSLTRTDLSSGELFF
14 | TRBV6-4 | CASSSNDDTDTQYF
14 | TRBV5-1 | CASSATTGAETQYF
15 | TRBV20-1 | CSALSGGANTGELFF
14 | TRBV7-2 | CASSFLGEADTQYF